A selection of T cell receptor beta chains follows, all from one sample in a study of cytomegalovirus exposure and HLA in healthy donors. Repertoires were generated with immunoSEQ multiplex PCR, while TCRdb's copy carries only in-frame clones and drops some. The sample has 55,000 to 80,000 clones, approximately 71% seen once. What was sequenced was PBMCs. The receptor source for this set is a man aged 55 to 70 in good health and CMV-seropositive. Each CDR3 is given with its conserved first and last residue. The order of the fields is V gene, CDR3 protein.

V gene: TRBV29-1
CDR3 protein: CSVRGTSGSDTEQYF

V gene: TRBV14
CDR3 protein: CASSQDALARRASYEQYF

V gene: TRBV2
CDR3 protein: CASSNLAGVGNEQFF

V gene: TRBV4-1
CDR3 protein: CASSQDSLAGRTDTQYF

V gene: TRBV7-9
CDR3 protein: CSSSYQLNEAFF

V gene: TRBV4-1
CDR3 protein: CASSQVLRANTEAFF

V gene: TRBV5-1
CDR3 protein: CASSRQGGGYSYEQYF

V gene: TRBV5-1
CDR3 protein: CASSLHPGNTEAFF

V gene: TRBV11-2
CDR3 protein: CASSDAGTVYSPLHF

V gene: TRBV5-1
CDR3 protein: CASSFNRDGEQYF

V gene: TRBV5-1
CDR3 protein: CASSPGRDRGFSPLHF

V gene: TRBV7-2
CDR3 protein: CASRGQGMYTEAFF

V gene: TRBV7-8
CDR3 protein: CASSFSGGRADTQYF

V gene: TRBV7-2
CDR3 protein: CASSTDRVGFYEQYF

V gene: TRBV27
CDR3 protein: CASSLLPGTGEVGYGYTF

V gene: TRBV19
CDR3 protein: CASSPGQGPYEQYF

V gene: TRBV19
CDR3 protein: CASSISAGNTEAFF

V gene: TRBV12-2
CDR3 protein: CASRLPGVEQYF

V gene: TRBV18
CDR3 protein: CASSPDSRPETQYF

V gene: TRBV11-2
CDR3 protein: CASSIPGQGLSYNSPLHF

V gene: TRBV5-1
CDR3 protein: CASSLGGADQPQHF

V gene: TRBV7-9
CDR3 protein: CASSLTSGQYDEQYF

V gene: TRBV6-4
CDR3 protein: CASSSVGLAGGHYNEQFF

V gene: TRBV7-7
CDR3 protein: CASSLDGRYNEQFF

V gene: TRBV4-2
CDR3 protein: CASSLSRQQSSGNTIYF

V gene: TRBV7-2
CDR3 protein: CASSLPGLAGRGSTGELFF

V gene: TRBV5-1
CDR3 protein: CASSPGLAGGISDTQYF

V gene: TRBV9
CDR3 protein: CATVFQREVRDTQYF

V gene: TRBV19
CDR3 protein: CASSMRRGESYGYTF

V gene: TRBV7-2
CDR3 protein: CASRPSGGAYEQYF

V gene: TRBV6-1
CDR3 protein: CASSDSGTGVGEQYF

V gene: TRBV19
CDR3 protein: CASSIGQGPIYEQYF

V gene: TRBV5-6
CDR3 protein: CASSPGTGGGRTAEAFF

V gene: TRBV5-8
CDR3 protein: CASDRGRSSYNEQFF

V gene: TRBV28
CDR3 protein: CASSSRSELGNTIYF

V gene: TRBV11-2
CDR3 protein: CASSDLDGSRLSF

V gene: TRBV7-6
CDR3 protein: CASSSQQGSTEAFF

V gene: TRBV7-9
CDR3 protein: CSSSLVGYTEAFF

V gene: TRBV6-1
CDR3 protein: CASKTGFNEKLFF

V gene: TRBV9
CDR3 protein: CASSEGAGAKAGELFF

V gene: TRBV19
CDR3 protein: CASSPTGGYGYTF